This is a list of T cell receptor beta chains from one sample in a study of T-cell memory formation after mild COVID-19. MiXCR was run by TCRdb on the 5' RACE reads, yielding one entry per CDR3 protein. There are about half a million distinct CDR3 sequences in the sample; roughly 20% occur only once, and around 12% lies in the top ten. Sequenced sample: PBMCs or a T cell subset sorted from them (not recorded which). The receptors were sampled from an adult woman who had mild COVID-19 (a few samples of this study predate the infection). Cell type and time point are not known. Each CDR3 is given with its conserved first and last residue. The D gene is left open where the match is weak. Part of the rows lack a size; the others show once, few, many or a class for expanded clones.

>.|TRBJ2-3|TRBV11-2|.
CASSHPRERIQTSTDTQYF
TGTGCCAGCAGCCACCCTAGGGAACGTATACAGACTAGCACAGATACGCAGTATTTT
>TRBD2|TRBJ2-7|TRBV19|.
CASSIALAGVSYEQYF
TGTGCCAGTAGTATAGCTCTAGCGGGAGTATCCTACGAGCAGTACTTC
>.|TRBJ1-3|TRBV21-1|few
CASSKRGQSDSGNTIYF
TGTGCCAGCAGCAAAAGGGGACAGTCCGACTCTGGAAACACCATATATTTT
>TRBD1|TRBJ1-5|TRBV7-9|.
CASSLWAGDREQPQHF
TGTGCCAGCAGCCTATGGGCCGGGGACAGGGAACAGCCCCAGCATTTT
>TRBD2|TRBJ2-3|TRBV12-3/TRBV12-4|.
CASTKGLAGGLADTQYF
TGTGCCAGCACCAAGGGCCTAGCGGGAGGGCTCGCAGATACGCAGTATTTT
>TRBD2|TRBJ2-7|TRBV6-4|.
CASSESSGSTYEQYF
TGTGCCAGCAGTGAGTCTAGCGGGAGTACTTACGAGCAGTACTTC
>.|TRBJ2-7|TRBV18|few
CASSPPPNRPLEQYF
TGTGCCAGCTCACCACCGCCTAATCGCCCCCTCGAGCAGTACTTC
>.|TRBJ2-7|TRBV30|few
CAWGALGYEQYF
TGTGCCTGGGGGGCACTAGGATACGAGCAGTACTTC
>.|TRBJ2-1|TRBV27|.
CASSMRALSYNEQFF
TGTGCCAGCAGCATGCGGGCTCTTTCCTACAATGAGCAGTTCTTC
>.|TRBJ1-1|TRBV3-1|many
CASSENAGGNTEAFF
TGTGCCAGCAGCGAAAACGCCGGAGGGAACACTGAAGCTTTCTTT
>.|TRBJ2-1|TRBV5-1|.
CASSTIYNEQFF
TGCGCCAGCAGCACGATTTACAATGAGCAGTTCTTC
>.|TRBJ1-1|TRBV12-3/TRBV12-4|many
CASSLYRGTEAFF
TGTGCCAGCAGTTTATACAGAGGCACTGAAGCTTTCTTT
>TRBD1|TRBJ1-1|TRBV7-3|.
CASSLTLRDRGQAFF
TGTGCCAGCAGCTTAACGTTAAGGGACAGGGGGCAGGCTTTCTTT
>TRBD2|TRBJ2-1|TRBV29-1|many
CSVVGGGTYNEQFF
TGCAGCGTTGTGGGCGGGGGTACCTACAATGAGCAGTTCTTC
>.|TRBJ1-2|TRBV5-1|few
CASSPRPMGTSNYGYTF
TGCGCCAGCAGCCCTCGCCCGATGGGGACTTCTAACTATGGCTACACCTTC
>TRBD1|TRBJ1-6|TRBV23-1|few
CASSPLGQGHSPLHF
TGCGCCAGCAGTCCCCTAGGACAGGGACATTCACCCCTCCACTTT
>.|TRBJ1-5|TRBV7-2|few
CASSLWDQPQHF
TGTGCCAGCAGCTTATGGGATCAGCCCCAGCATTTT
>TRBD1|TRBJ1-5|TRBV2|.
CASSESRTGRGQPQHF
TGTGCCAGCAGTGAATCTAGGACAGGGAGGGGTCAGCCCCAGCATTTT
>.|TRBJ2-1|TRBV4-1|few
CASSPKGAGLRNEQFF
TGCGCCAGCAGCCCGAAGGGGGCGGGACTACGGAATGAGCAGTTCTTC
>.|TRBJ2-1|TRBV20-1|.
CSARKITAYNEQFF
TGCAGTGCTAGGAAGATAACGGCATACAATGAGCAGTTCTTC
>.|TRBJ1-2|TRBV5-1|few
CASSLGRGPYGYTF
TGCGCCAGCAGCTTGGGCAGGGGCCCCTATGGCTACACCTTC
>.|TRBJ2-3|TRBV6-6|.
CASSYSGGTPDTQYF
TGTGCCAGCAGTTACTCAGGAGGGACCCCAGATACGCAGTATTTT
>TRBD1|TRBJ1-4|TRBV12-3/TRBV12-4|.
CASSRDRVGEKLFF
TGTGCCAGCAGTCGGGACAGGGTCGGAGAAAAACTGTTTTTT
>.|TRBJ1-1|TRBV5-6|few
CASSLRGNPEAFF
TGTGCCAGCAGCTTGAGAGGGAACCCTGAAGCTTTCTTT
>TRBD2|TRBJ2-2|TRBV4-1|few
CASRAGGGTGELFF
TGCGCCAGCAGGGCGGGGGGGGGCACCGGGGAGCTGTTTTTT
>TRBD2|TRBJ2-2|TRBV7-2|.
CASSWTSGSGTGELFF
TGTGCCAGCAGCTGGACTAGCGGGAGTGGCACCGGGGAGCTGTTTTTT
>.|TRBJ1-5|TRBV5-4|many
CASSLGRVGQPQHF
TGTGCCAGCAGCTTGGGGAGGGTCGGTCAGCCCCAGCATTTT
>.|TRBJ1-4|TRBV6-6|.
CASSYEGAYGEKLFF
TGTGCCAGCAGTTACGAAGGGGCGTATGGCGAAAAACTGTTTTTT
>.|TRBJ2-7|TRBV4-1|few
CASSQVSRGYEQYF
TGCGCCAGCAGCCAAGTTAGCAGAGGCTACGAGCAGTACTTC
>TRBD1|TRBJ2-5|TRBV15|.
CATSRDRGFGETQYF
TGTGCCACCAGCCGGGACAGGGGGTTCGGGGAGACCCAGTACTTC
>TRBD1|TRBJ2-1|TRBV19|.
CASRELIRQGPHNEQFF
TGTGCCAGTAGAGAACTTATTCGACAGGGTCCCCACAATGAGCAGTTCTTC
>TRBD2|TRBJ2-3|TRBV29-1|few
CSVEDLGDEGRADTQYF
TGCAGCGTTGAAGACTTGGGAGACGAAGGGAGGGCAGATACGCAGTATTTT
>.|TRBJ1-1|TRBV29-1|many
CSVPLQGRNTEAFF
TGCAGCGTACCTCTACAGGGAAGGAACACTGAAGCTTTCTTT
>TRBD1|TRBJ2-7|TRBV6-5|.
CASSYDRVRSEQYF
TGTGCCAGCAGTTACGACAGGGTTCGTTCCGAGCAGTACTTC
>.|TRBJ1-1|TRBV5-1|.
CASSLPGTVMNTEAFF
TGCGCCAGCAGCTTGCCCGGGACGGTCATGAACACTGAAGCTTTCTTT
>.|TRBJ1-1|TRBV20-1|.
CSARPSNTEAFF
TGCAGTGCTAGACCATCGAACACTGAAGCTTTCTTT
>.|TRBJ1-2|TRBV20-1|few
CSARDPTGIYGYTF
TGCAGTGCTAGAGACCCGACAGGAATCTATGGCTACACCTTC